Below are 9 T cell receptor beta chains sequenced from a single sample in a study of CD8+ T cells in alopecia areata. Sequencing templates came from extracted RNA that was reverse transcribed into cDNA. Method: immunoSEQ multiplex PCR; TCRdb's copy keeps in-frame clones and lacks some. The data contain tens of thousands of clones, 50% to 75% of them singletons. This specimen was CD8+ T cells sorted from blood, taken at week 0. Source of these receptors: a human donor with alopecia areata.

This sequence joins TRBV15 and TRBJ1-1; D perhaps matches TRBD1 (5 bases). There are 15 residues in the CDR3. Trimming took 0 bases from V and 9 from J, leaving 17 bases between them. The germline V gene encodes CDR1 LNHNV and CDR2 YYDKDF (reference sequence). CDR3 in amino acids: CATSRDGEPRGKAFF. The DNA of the CDR3 is TGTGCCACCAGCAGAGACGGTGAACCTAGGGGTAAAGCTTTCTTT. Full variable domain (outside the CDR3, taken from reference TRBV15 and TRBJ1-1): DAMVIQNPRYQVTQFGKPVTLSCSQTLNHNVMYWYQQKSSQAPKLLFHYYDKDFNNEADTPDNFQSRRPNTSFCFLDIRSPGLGDTAMYLCATSRDGEPRGKAFFGQGTRLTVV.

The J gene is TRBJ2-5, the V gene TRBV5-4; 7 bases align to TRBD2. The germline V gene has CDR1 SGHNT and CDR2 YYREEE (reference sequence). Trimming took 7 bases from V and 0 from J; bases not matched to a gene: 6. The CDR3 length is 14 residues. CDR3 loop: CASGERGYQETQYF. The DNA of the CDR3 is TGTGCCAGCGGGGAGCGGGGCTACCAAGAGACCCAGTACTTC.

This clone was picked up a small number of times. This chain uses TRBV25-1 with TRBJ2-7, with D perhaps given as TRBD1 or TRBD2 (5 bases each). V lost 6 bases and J 4 bases, leaving 19 bases between the germline ends. The CDR3 sequence is 15 residues long. In germline, CDR1 is MGHDK, CDR2 SYGVNS. This CDR3 is CASSRRDLPLYEQYF. The CDR3 region has the DNA TGTGCCAGCAGCCGACGGGACCTCCCTCTATACGAGCAGTACTTC.

The V gene is TRBV4-1, the J gene TRBJ1-6; D not resolved. V dropped 0 bases and J dropped 0 bases, with 9 bases sitting between them. Germline V lookup: CDR1 MGHRA, CDR2 YSYEKL. The CDR3 is 17 residues long. The CDR3 sequence: CASSQDWGSSYNSPLHF. The CDR3 DNA reads TGCGCCAGCAGCCAAGATTGGGGAAGCTCCTATAATTCACCCCTCCACTTT.

The chain links TRBV4-1 to TRBJ1-1; 7 nucleotides line up with TRBD1. Germline V lookup: CDR1 MGHRA, CDR2 YSYEKL. This CDR3 region has 11 residues. V dropped 7 bases and J dropped 5; count of bases not matched to a gene: 1. CDR3 residues: CASTGGTEAFF. CDR3 DNA: TGCGCCAGCACAGGGGGAACTGAAGCTTTCTTT.

The J gene is TRBJ2-5, the V gene TRBV7-3; no reliable D call. Trimming left V 2 bases short and J 0 bases short, with 4 bases between. Germline-derived CDR1 and CDR2 are SGHTA and FQGTGA. The CDR3 totals 13 residues. The CDR3 DNA follows: TGTGCCAGCAGCTTACGTTACCAAGAGACCCAGTACTTC. Translation gives CASSLRYQETQYF. Full variable domain (remainder filled in from reference TRBV7-3 and TRBJ2-5): GAGVSQTPSNKVTEKGKYVELRCDPISGHTALYWYRQSLGQGPEFLIYFQGTGAADDSGLPNDRFFAVRPEGSVSTLKIQRTERGDSAVYLCASSLRYQETQYFGPGTRLLVL.

This clone has just a few counts. The rearrangement joins TRBV29-1 to TRBJ2-1; D may correspond to TRBD1 or TRBD2 (6 bases each). CDR1 and CDR2 (germline): SQVTM, ANQGSEA. The CDR3 contains 13 residues. The V gene lost 3 bases and the J gene lost 3 bases, with 9 bases spanning the gap. The CDR3 here is CSVEGGLYNEQFF. The CDR3, as DNA: TGCAGCGTTGAGGGGGGCCTCTACAATGAGCAGTTCTTC.

CDR3 loop: CAWERDQEQFF. The CDR3 nucleotides are TGTGCCTGGGAACGGGACCAGGAGCAGTTCTTC. J is TRBJ2-1 and V is TRBV30, with D perhaps TRBD1 or TRBD2 (5 bases each). CDR1 and CDR2 from the germline V gene are GTSNPN and SVGIG (reference sequence). V gave up 5 bases and J gave up 10 bases, with 12 bases separating them. The CDR3 has 11 amino acids.

Notes on this clone: A junction boundary mismatches the germline segment, possibly from a read error. The chain carries TRBV23-1 and TRBJ1-2; D unresolved. TRBV23-1 has ORF status, its function being uncertain. The CDR3 has 13 amino acids. This CDR3 reads CASSQSPRRWRAF. CDR3 DNA sequence: TGCGCCAGCAGTCAATCGCCCCGGCGATGGCGAGCTTTC.